The next 31 T cell receptor beta chains were all read from a single sample in a study of identical twins. TCRdb re-called the 5' RACE reads through MiXCR, storing one row per CDR3 protein. The sample yields about 530,000 distinct CDR3 sequences, 13% to 15% seen once. A further study also used this sample, focusing on yellow fever vaccine responses in identical twins.

The specimen was CD4+ T cells sorted from blood. Receptors were obtained from a woman in her late teens or twenties in good health.

The table lists this clonotype with a few counts. The chain carries TRBV19 and TRBJ2-2; D not resolved. This CDR3 region has 13 residues. The V end was cut by 3 bases, the J end by 6 bases, with 8 bases between. Germline V gene sequence: CDR1 LNHDA, CDR2 SQIVND (reference sequence). The CDR3 DNA reads TGTGCCAGTAGTATTAAGGGTTCCGGGGAGCTGTTTTTT. As protein: CASSIKGSGELFF.

The V gene is TRBV5-8, the J gene TRBJ2-1, with 8 bases that match TRBD2. Germline assignment: CDR1 SGHTS and CDR2 YDEGEE. The CDR3 runs to 15 residues. After removal of 2 bases from V and 8 bases from J, the junction contained 9 bases not matched to a gene. CDR3: CASSLRSGRVDEQFF. In nucleotides, the CDR3 is TGTGCCAGCAGCTTAAGAAGCGGGAGAGTTGATGAGCAGTTCTTC.

The chain joins TRBV4-2 to TRBJ2-3, with 7 nucleotides matching TRBD1. The ends lost 0 bases at V and 6 bases at J; junction bases unmatched: 12. The CDR3 is made up of 17 amino acids. Germline CDR1 LGHNA, CDR2 YNFKEQ. The CDR3 bases are TGTGCCAGCAGCCAAGAACTAGGACGACAGGGCTGGGATACGCAGTATTTT. Protein product: CASSQELGRQGWDTQYF.

The table lists this clonotype with a few counts. This chain's CDR3 is CASSDSLYNEQFF. CDR3 nucleotides: TGTGCCAGCAGTGACTCCCTGTACAATGAGCAGTTCTTC. The V and J genes are TRBV2 and TRBJ2-1; D is undetermined. CDR3 length: 13 amino acids. Germline CDR1 reads SNHLY; CDR2 reads FYNNEI. The V end lost 3 bases, the J end lost 4 bases, and 7 bases lay between the germline ends.

This chain links TRBV6-5 with TRBJ1-6; the D gene is possibly TRBD1 (5 bases). Trimming removed 2 bases from V and 5 bases from J, with 10 bases in between. Germline V lookup: CDR1 MNHEY, CDR2 SVGAGI. This CDR3 has 15 amino acids. CDR3 nucleotides: TGTGCCAGCAGTTACCTAGGGGCCGATAATTCACCCCTCCACTTT. It encodes CASSYLGADNSPLHF.

The chain employs TRBV3-1 and TRBJ2-7; tentative D call: TRBD2 (6 bases). Between the trimmed V and J ends, which lost 1 base and 4 bases, there was a span of 17 bases. The CDR3 loop spans 16 amino acids. The germline V gene encodes CDR1 LGHDT and CDR2 YNNKEL (reference sequence). The CDR3 DNA reads as TGTGCCAGCAGCCAAGGAGTGCCGGGAGTGGGGTACGAGCAGTACTTC. This encodes CASSQGVPGVGYEQYF.

There are many counts of this clonotype. V is TRBV10-3 and J is TRBJ2-1; perhaps TRBD2 as D (5 bases). V shed 10 bases and J shed 8 bases, with 15 bases lying between them. The CDR3 totals 12 residues. Germline-derived CDR1 and CDR2 are ENHRY and SYGVKD. The CDR3 reads CATVGLAHEQFF. CDR3 sequence (DNA): TGTGCCACCGTCGGTCTAGCCCATGAGCAGTTCTTC.

This clonotype was seen many times. The chain couples TRBV29-1 to TRBJ2-3, with 8 positions matching TRBD2. Germline V gene data show CDR1 as SQVTM and CDR2 as ANQGSEA. Trimming cost V 6 bases and J 0 bases; bases outside gene matches: 11. There are 16 residues in the CDR3. CDR3 sequence (DNA): TGCAGCGTGGTAGCGGGGCCCAAGATTAGCACAGATACGCAGTATTTT. This encodes CSVVAGPKISTDTQYF.

This chain links TRBV15 with TRBJ2-1; D is unresolved. CDR3 length: 12 residues. V lost 0 bases to trimming and J lost 16 bases, with 13 bases between them. Germline values: CDR1 LNHNV, CDR2 YYDKDF (reference sequence). The CDR3 sequence is CATSRDGVFIFF. As DNA, the CDR3 is TGTGCCACCAGCAGAGATGGGGTTTTCATATTCTTC.

V is TRBV5-1 and J is TRBJ1-1; D possibly corresponds to TRBD1 (5 bases). This CDR3 region has 16 residues. The ends were cut back, 7 bases at V and 0 bases at J, with 19 bases in the middle. The germline V gene encodes CDR1 SGHRS and CDR2 YFSETQ. For the CDR3, the DNA is TGCGCCAGCGGCAGCGGGGGGGGACTGATGAACACTGAAGCTTTCTTT. Its translation is CASGSGGGLMNTEAFF.

This clonotype was recorded a few times. This rearrangement joins TRBV10-1 to TRBJ2-2; D unresolved. This CDR3 is 14 amino acids long. Germline CDR1 is WNHNN and CDR2 is SYGVQD (reference sequence). The V end was cut by 4 bases, the J end by 5 bases, with 11 bases between. The CDR3 nucleotides read TGCGCCAGCAGTGTCCTCTTGGATACCGGGGAGCTGTTTTTT. This encodes CASSVLLDTGELFF.

This clonotype was counted only a few times. V gene TRBV15 combines with J gene TRBJ2-2; D is tentatively TRBD1 or TRBD2 (5 bases each). With 0 bases removed from V and 6 bases from J, the gap between germline ends came to 11 bases. Germline V CDR1 and CDR2: LNHNV, YYDKDF (reference sequence). The CDR3 spans 15 residues. The CDR3 sequence is CATSRDRMGAGELFF. The CDR3 DNA follows: TGTGCCACCAGCAGAGATCGAATGGGGGCCGGGGAGCTGTTTTTT.

This clonotype was recorded a few times. The V call is TRBV5-1, the J call TRBJ2-7; tentatively, D is TRBD1 (6 bases). With 4 bases removed from V and 5 bases from J, the gap between germline ends came to 22 bases. The CDR3 consists of 16 residues. The germline V gene encodes CDR1 SGHRS and CDR2 YFSETQ. CDR3 amino acids: CASSGLRDTAGNEQYF. The CDR3 nucleotides are TGCGCCAGCAGCGGGCTTCGGGACACCGCAGGGAACGAGCAGTACTTC.

V and J are TRBV19 and TRBJ2-7; no firm D call. CDR1 is LNHDA, CDR2 SQIVND, per germline (reference sequence). CDR3 length equals 11 residues. V was pared by 9 bases and J by 5 bases, with 11 bases between. CDR3 in DNA: TGTGCCAGCGAAAAAGGAAACGAGCAGTACTTC. Its protein is CASEKGNEQYF.

Many counts were recorded for this clonotype. The chain combines TRBV12-3 or TRBV12-4 with TRBJ2-1; D ambiguous. CDR3 size: 15 residues. The ends were cut back, 0 bases at V and 2 bases at J, with 8 bases in the middle. CDR3 sequence reads: CASSLAYSAYNEQFF. CDR3 bases: TGTGCCAGCAGTTTAGCGTACAGTGCCTACAATGAGCAGTTCTTC.

The V gene is TRBV20-1, the J gene TRBJ2-5, with D tentatively TRBD1 or TRBD2 (6 bases each). CDR3 size: 12 residues. Germline V CDR1 and CDR2: DFQATT, SNEGSKA (reference sequence). The germline V and J ends were trimmed by 8 bases and 3 bases, with 13 bases remaining between them. The CDR3 here is CSLRGGKETQYF. DNA of the CDR3: TGCAGTCTGAGAGGGGGGAAAGAGACCCAGTACTTC.

This sequence joins TRBV28 and TRBJ2-6; 11 bases are shared with TRBD2. The ends lost 3 bases at V and 2 bases at J; junction bases unmatched: 3. Germline CDR1 and CDR2: MDHEN and SYDVKM. The CDR3 is 17 residues long. The CDR3 is CASSLSSGGTGANVLTF. The CDR3 DNA is TGTGCCAGCAGTTTGTCTAGCGGGGGGACTGGGGCCAACGTCCTGACTTTC.

J is TRBJ2-1 and V is TRBV3-1, with TRBD2 matching over 11 bases. There are 19 residues in the CDR3. Germline V CDR1 and CDR2: LGHDT, YNNKEL (reference sequence). The V gene end was trimmed by 4 bases and the J gene end by 7 bases; junction bases not matched to a gene: 18. For the CDR3, the DNA is TGTGCCAGCAGCCGTAAACTAGCGGGAGCTCAAATCAGGACGAATGAGCAGTTCTTC. This codes for CASSRKLAGAQIRTNEQFF.

V gene TRBV6-1 combines with J gene TRBJ2-5; D tentatively reads TRBD1 or TRBD2 (5 bases each). The CDR3 is made up of 16 amino acids. Trimming removed 4 bases from V and 2 bases from J, with 17 bases in between. Germline values: CDR1 MNHNS, CDR2 SASEGT. The CDR3 nucleotides read TGTGCCAGCAGTGGCCTTGGGACGGCCCGTCAAGAGACCCAGTACTTC. Its protein product is CASSGLGTARQETQYF.

This clonotype was detected a few times. The V and J genes are TRBV7-9 and TRBJ2-7; 8 bases align to TRBD1. The V segment lost 6 bases and the J segment 2 bases; nucleotides outside the gene matches: 9. Germline loops: CDR1 SEHNR, CDR2 FQNEAQ (reference sequence). CDR3 size: 15 residues. As DNA, the CDR3 is TGTGCCAGCAGTACCCCGACAGGGGCTGCCTACGAGCAGTACTTC. Amino acid sequence: CASSTPTGAAYEQYF.

This chain uses TRBV12-3 or TRBV12-4 with TRBJ2-2, with D possibly being TRBD1 (6 bases). There are 14 residues in the CDR3. V was pared by 3 bases and J by 5 bases, with 10 bases between. The CDR3 coding sequence is TGTGCCAGCAGTTTTGTTACAGGGACCGGGGAGCTGTTTTTT. This codes for CASSFVTGTGELFF.

This clonotype was detected only a few times. V and J are TRBV7-9 and TRBJ2-1; TRBD1 aligns across 10 bases. Germline values: CDR1 SEHNR, CDR2 FQNEAQ (reference sequence). The CDR3 spans 16 residues. J lost 4 bases, V lost 6 bases, and 9 bases had no gene match. The CDR3 coding sequence is TGTGCCAGCAGACGGACAGGGGGACCTCCTTACAATGAGCAGTTCTTC. This codes for CASRRTGGPPYNEQFF.

V is TRBV7-9 and J is TRBJ2-3; 9 bases map to TRBD1. The germline CDR1 and CDR2 sequences are SEHNR and FQNEAQ (reference sequence). The V segment lost 8 bases and the J segment 3 bases; nucleotides outside the gene matches: 3. CDR3 size: 13 residues. The CDR3 DNA reads TGTGCCAGCGGGGACAGGGTGACAGATACGCAGTATTTT. This gives the protein CASGDRVTDTQYF.

The rearrangement links TRBV3-1 to TRBJ2-1; 14 bases align to TRBD2. Germline-derived CDR1 and CDR2 are LGHDT and YNNKEL (reference sequence). V lost 4 bases and J lost 15; bases outside the gene matches: 17. The CDR3 sequence is 17 residues long. The CDR3, as DNA: TGTGCCAGCAGCCGTGGGACTAGCGGGGGCGCCCTGGGTTTTGGGTTCTTC. Translating gives CASSRGTSGGALGFGFF.

This clonotype was observed many times. V is TRBV5-6 and J is TRBJ2-2, with D hard to call. The CDR3 has 13 residues. Germline V gene data show CDR1 as SGHDT and CDR2 as YYEEEE. V dropped 4 bases and J dropped 4 bases, with 8 bases sitting between them. The CDR3 DNA is TGTGCCAGCAGCCCATCGGGCACCGGGGAGCTGTTTTTT. This encodes CASSPSGTGELFF.

The rearrangement links TRBV5-3 to TRBJ2-2; D gene ambiguous. TRBV5-3 counts as an open reading frame of uncertain function. This CDR3 is built from 14 residues. V was shortened by 8 bases and J by 9 bases, with 20 bases between the two germline ends. CDR3 DNA sequence: TGTGCCAGGGGCTTTGGGCACCTCTCCTGGGAGCTGTTTTTT. Protein sequence: CARGFGHLSWELFF.

The chain joins TRBV2 to TRBJ1-1; D gene uncertain. V lost 3 bases and J 1 base, leaving 6 bases between the germline ends. Germline V lookup: CDR1 SNHLY, CDR2 FYNNEI. The CDR3 has 13 residues. CDR3 sequence: CASSDGENTEAFF. Here the CDR3 DNA reads TGTGCCAGCAGTGACGGAGAGAACACTGAAGCTTTCTTT.

V and J are TRBV29-1 and TRBJ2-7, with 8 bases matching TRBD1. V lost 6 bases to trimming and J lost 4 bases; unmatched junction nucleotides: 5. The CDR3 sequence is 12 residues long. CDR1 and CDR2 (germline): SQVTM, ANQGSEA. In DNA, the CDR3 is TGCAGCGTACGACAGGGGCGTTACGAGCAGTACTTC. Encoded protein: CSVRQGRYEQYF.

The V and J genes are TRBV5-1 and TRBJ2-2; D gene unclear. CDR1 is SGHRS and CDR2 is YFSETQ in the germline V gene. The CDR3 sequence is 13 residues long. V was trimmed by 6 bases and J by 8 bases, leaving 14 bases between them. The CDR3 loop is CASKQQSEGELFF. CDR3 nucleotide sequence: TGCGCCAGCAAGCAGCAGAGCGAGGGGGAGCTGTTTTTT. Using reference TRBV5-1 and TRBJ2-2 for the parts outside the CDR3, the full variable domain is KAGVTQTPRYLIKTRGQQVTLSCSPISGHRSVSWYQQTPGQGLQFLFEYFSETQRNKGNFPGRFSGRQFSNSRSEMNVSTLELGDSALYLCASKQQSEGELFFGEGSRLTVL.

J is TRBJ2-7 and V is TRBV19, with D tentatively TRBD1 (5 bases). There are 14 residues in the CDR3. Germline V CDR1 and CDR2: LNHDA, SQIVND (reference sequence). Trimming stripped 8 bases from V and 0 bases from J, with 14 bases between. The CDR3 DNA reads TGTGCCAGTTCCACCACAGGTACCTCCTACGAGCAGTACTTC. Protein product: CASSTTGTSYEQYF.

A few counts support this clonotype. This rearrangement joins TRBV20-1 to TRBJ2-3; 12 bases align to TRBD2. The germline V gene encodes CDR1 DFQATT and CDR2 SNEGSKA (reference sequence). CDR3 length: 15 residues. Losses at the gene ends were 4 bases for V and 3 bases for J; bases not matched to a gene: 5. The CDR3 bases are TGCAGTGCTACTACTAGCGGGGGGTTTACAGATACGCAGTATTTT. Its protein is CSATTSGGFTDTQYF.